A single sample is the source of the 29 T cell receptor beta chains below, sequenced in a study of blood T cell repertoires in COVID-19. This table comes from immunoSEQ multiplex PCR, and its TCRdb copy is limited to in-frame clones, with some not included. The sample lists tens of thousands of clones, about 74% occurring once. The sample comprised peripheral blood. All receptors come from a man between 65 and 85 years old with COVID-19, enrolled during active disease.

V and J are TRBV9 and TRBJ2-1; D call uncertain. Germline values: CDR1 SGDLS, CDR2 YYNGEE. The V end was cut by 2 bases, the J end by 7 bases, with 7 bases between. The CDR3 is 12 residues long. This CDR3 is CASSVSKNEQFF. The CDR3 nucleotides are TGTGCCAGCAGCGTTAGTAAGAATGAGCAGTTCTTC.

The rearrangement links TRBV3-1 (or the pseudogene TRBV3-2) to TRBJ2-5; 12 positions agree with TRBD1. Germline V CDR1 and CDR2: LGHDT, YNNKEL (reference sequence). The CDR3 runs to 19 residues. The trim removed 3 bases at V and 1 base at J, leaving 12 bases unmatched. The CDR3 bases are TGTGCCAGCAGCCAGGAGGGACTTGGGACAGGGGGCCTCCAAGAGACCCAGTACTTC. Its translation is CASSQEGLGTGGLQETQYF.

The V and J genes are TRBV19 and TRBJ1-4, with D perhaps TRBD1 (5 bases). Trimming shortened V by 7 bases and J by 3 bases, and 12 bases separated the two germline ends. The CDR3 has 14 residues. Germline lookup yields CDR1 LNHDA and CDR2 SQIVND (reference sequence). This CDR3 is CASNRLGANEKLFF. The CDR3 DNA reads TGTGCCAGTAACAGGCTTGGCGCTAATGAAAAACTGTTTTTT.

The CDR3 spells CASSLNTEAFF. In DNA, the CDR3 is TGTGCCAGCAGCCTAAATACTGAAGCTTTCTTT. The chain couples TRBV3-1 (or the pseudogene TRBV3-2) to TRBJ1-1; D uncertain. This CDR3 has 11 residues. Germline V gene sequence: CDR1 LGHDT, CDR2 YNNKEL (reference sequence). V was clipped by 4 bases and J by 5 bases, with 5 bases between them.

The chain recombines TRBV7-3 with TRBJ2-1, with D tentatively TRBD2 (6 bases). Trimming left V 0 bases short and J 7 bases short, with 10 bases between. This CDR3 contains 14 residues. Germline CDR1 SGHTA, CDR2 FQGTGA. The chain's CDR3 is CASSLTRRDNEQFF. The CDR3 region has the DNA TGTGCCAGCAGCTTAACTCGGCGGGATAATGAGCAGTTCTTC.

There are a few counts of this clone. CDR3 sequence: CASSSTAGGGGELFF. The CDR3 DNA is TGTGCCAGCAGCTCCACCGCCGGCGGTGGCGGGGAGCTGTTTTTT. This rearrangement joins TRBV7-3 to TRBJ2-2; D uncertain. This CDR3 has 15 amino acids. Germline CDR1 SGHTA, CDR2 FQGTGA. The V end lost 4 bases, the J end lost 7 bases, and 16 bases lay between the germline ends.

The chain employs TRBV5-1 and TRBJ2-5, with 9 bases that match TRBD2. V dropped 4 bases and J dropped 2; count of bases not matched to a gene: 3. Per the germline V gene, CDR1 is SGHRS and CDR2 is YFSETQ. The CDR3 has 14 residues. CDR3 residues: CASSMRGGQETQYF. The CDR3 DNA reads TGCGCCAGCAGCATGCGGGGGGGGCAAGAGACCCAGTACTTC.

The chain joins TRBV28 to TRBJ1-6, with TRBD1 matching over 8 bases. The CDR3 totals 15 residues. Per the germline V gene, CDR1 is MDHEN and CDR2 is SYDVKM. The J segment lost 6 bases and the V segment lost 5 bases, leaving 6 bases of the junction unmatched. In DNA form, the CDR3 reads TGTGCCAGCAGTCAACTCGACAGGGGTAATTCACCCCTCCACTTT. Amino acids: CASSQLDRGNSPLHF.

J is TRBJ1-3 and V is TRBV10-3; 7 nucleotides align to TRBD1. The germline CDR1 and CDR2 sequences are ENHRY and SYGVKD. Germline trimming cut 5 bases from V and 0 bases from J; bases unmatched to any gene: 7. The CDR3 runs 16 residues. The CDR3 loop is CAISRQGRASGNTIYF. The DNA for the CDR3 is TGTGCCATCAGTCGACAGGGTCGGGCCTCTGGAAACACCATATATTTT.

The chain is built from TRBV24-1 and TRBJ2-4; D possibly corresponds to TRBD1 (5 bases). The CDR3 runs 17 residues. The V and J ends lost 1 base and 0 bases respectively, with 12 bases between them. The germline V gene has CDR1 KGHDR and CDR2 SFDVKD. The CDR3 coding sequence is TGTGCCACCAGTGATTTACCGACAGATCTAGCCAAAAACATTCAGTACTTC. Translated, it gives CATSDLPTDLAKNIQYF.

Here the CDR3 reads CASRSRGEGQPQHF. CDR3 coding DNA: TGTGCCAGCAGATCCCGGGGGGAAGGTCAGCCCCAGCATTTT. V usage is TRBV7-2 and J usage is TRBJ1-5; D is possibly TRBD1 (5 bases). Germline CDR1 is SGHTA and CDR2 is FQGNSA. This CDR3 is built from 14 residues. The V and J ends lost 6 bases and 6 bases respectively, with 15 bases between them. Full variable domain (remainder filled in from reference TRBV7-2 and TRBJ1-5): GAGVSQSPSNKVTEKGKDVELRCDPISGHTALYWYRQSLGQGLEFLIYFQGNSAPDKSGLPSDRFSAERTGGSVSTLTIQRTQQEDSAVYLCASRSRGEGQPQHFGDGTRLSIL.

The CDR3 nucleotides are TGTGCCTCTGGGACTAGCGGGAAGGTGGAGCAGTTCTTC. It translates to CASGTSGKVEQFF. The chain joins TRBV28 to TRBJ2-1; 13 positions match TRBD2. The junction had 8 bases not matched to a gene; V was cut back by 11 bases and J by 10 bases. This CDR3 has 13 amino acids. Germline assignment: CDR1 MDHEN and CDR2 SYDVKM.

The CDR3 DNA reads as TGTGCCAGCAGTGCAACTAGCGGGCCCTCCTACGAGCAGTACTTC. This sequence encodes CASSATSGPSYEQYF. The chain recombines TRBV25-1 with TRBJ2-7; 9 nucleotides agree with TRBD2. V gave up 4 bases and J gave up 0 bases; unmatched junction bases: 4. Germline CDR1 reads MGHDK; CDR2 reads SYGVNS. This CDR3 region has 15 residues.

This clone has a single count. The chain uses TRBV9 and TRBJ2-2; 9 positions agree with TRBD1. The CDR3 runs 15 residues. J lost 6 bases, V lost 0 bases, and 3 bases had no gene match. Germline V gives CDR1 SGDLS, CDR2 YYNGEE. CDR3 in amino acids: CASSVGGTGSGELFF. CDR3 sequence (DNA): TGTGCCAGCAGCGTAGGTGGGACAGGGTCCGGGGAGCTGTTTTTT.

The chain employs TRBV5-1 and TRBJ1-5; TRBD1 might be the D (6 bases). Germline CDR1 and CDR2: SGHRS and YFSETQ. V dropped 1 base and J dropped 3 bases, with 11 bases sitting between them. This CDR3 region has 15 residues. The CDR3 here is CASSLRGADNQPQHF. CDR3 nucleotide sequence: TGCGCCAGCAGCTTGCGGGGGGCGGACAATCAGCCCCAGCATTTT. The full variable domain, with the rest looked up from reference TRBV5-1 and TRBJ1-5, is KAGVTQTPRYLIKTRGQQVTLSCSPISGHRSVSWYQQTPGQGLQFLFEYFSETQRNKGNFPGRFSGRQFSNSRSEMNVSTLELGDSALYLCASSLRGADNQPQHFGDGTRLSIL.

The gene calls are TRBV28 and TRBJ2-5; D is perhaps TRBD1 (5 bases). V was clipped by 2 bases and J by 1 base, with 8 bases between them. CDR3 length equals 14 residues. In germline, CDR1 is MDHEN, CDR2 SYDVKM. The CDR3 is CASSLSRAQETQYF. The CDR3 coding sequence is TGTGCCAGCAGTTTAAGCAGGGCCCAAGAGACCCAGTACTTC.

This clone came up a few times. This chain uses TRBV30 with TRBJ1-1; D perhaps matches TRBD1 (5 bases). Per germline, CDR1 GTSNPN and CDR2 SVGIG (reference sequence). Trimming pared 3 bases from V and 4 bases from J, leaving 12 bases between. The CDR3 contains 13 residues. The CDR3 sequence is CAWRTDQGTEAFF. The CDR3 DNA reads TGTGCCTGGAGAACTGATCAGGGCACTGAAGCTTTCTTT. Variable domain in full (rest from reference TRBV30 and TRBJ1-1): SQTIHQWPATLVQPVGSPLSLECTVEGTSNPNLYWYRQAAGRGLQLLFYSVGIGQISSEVPQNLSASRPQDRQFILSSKKLLLSDSGFYLCAWRTDQGTEAFFGQGTRLTVV.

This chain links TRBV7-9 with TRBJ2-7; possibly TRBD2 for D (5 bases). The length of the CDR3 is 17 residues. V lost 0 bases, J lost 0 bases, and 15 bases lay in between. Germline V gene lookup returns CDR1 SEHNR and CDR2 FQNEAQ (reference sequence). As DNA, the CDR3 is TGTGCCAGCAGCTTAGCGCCTAGCAGTCGAGGCTCCTACGAGCAGTACTTC. Protein sequence: CASSLAPSSRGSYEQYF.

V and J are TRBV5-1 and TRBJ1-4; D is uncertain. Trimming took off 5 bases at V and 5 bases at J, with 16 bases between the two ends. The CDR3 is 15 amino acids. CDR1 is SGHRS and CDR2 is YFSETQ in the germline V gene. This chain's CDR3 is CASRAEPNSNEKLFF. The CDR3 DNA follows: TGCGCCAGCAGGGCGGAACCTAACTCAAATGAAAAACTGTTTTTT.

This clone has just one count. The chain is built from TRBV18 and TRBJ2-1, with TRBD2 matching over 14 bases. Trimming removed 6 bases from V and 5 bases from J; junction bases left unmatched: 3. The CDR3 length is 15 residues. Germline loops: CDR1 KGHSH, CDR2 LQKENI. The CDR3 nucleotides are TGTGCCAGCTCCTCGGGACTAGCGGGGGACAATGAGCAGTTCTTC. This codes for CASSSGLAGDNEQFF. The variable domain in full, with the rest retrieved from reference TRBV18 and TRBJ2-1, is NAGVMQNPRHLVRRRGQEARLRCSPMKGHSHVYWYRQLPEEGLKFMVYLQKENIIDESGMPKERFSAEFPKEGPSILRIQQVVRGDSAAYFCASSSGLAGDNEQFFGPGTRLTVL.

The V and J genes are TRBV18 and TRBJ2-7, with unresolved D. This CDR3 region has 13 residues. From germline, CDR1 is KGHSH and CDR2 LQKENI. V lost 5 bases to trimming and J lost 7 bases, with 15 bases between them. In DNA form, the CDR3 reads TGTGCCAGCTCAACAACTCATCTACAGGAGCAGTACTTC. Residues: CASSTTHLQEQYF.

This clone has more than one count but fewer than ten. The chain combines TRBV2 with TRBJ1-2; the match to TRBD1 covers 9 bases. This CDR3 spans 15 amino acids. Germline V lookup: CDR1 SNHLY, CDR2 FYNNEI. The trim removed 6 bases at V and 4 bases at J, leaving 9 bases unmatched. CDR3 DNA: TGTGCCAGCAGGGCCGGGACAGGGATTACCTATGGCTACACCTTC. Translating it yields CASRAGTGITYGYTF.

The chain joins TRBV28 to TRBJ1-1, with D hard to call. The CDR3 is 15 residues long. Germline-derived CDR1 and CDR2 are MDHEN and SYDVKM. V lost 4 bases to trimming and J lost 2 bases, with 14 bases between them. The CDR3 loop is CASSYSPRINTEAFF. DNA of the CDR3: TGTGCCAGCAGTTACTCCCCGAGGATTAACACTGAAGCTTTCTTT.

The genes are TRBV15 and TRBJ1-3; TRBD1 matches at 8 bases. CDR1 is LNHNV and CDR2 is YYDKDF in the germline V gene (reference sequence). The CDR3 totals 16 residues. V shed 1 base and J 0 bases; nucleotides not matched to a gene: 2. The CDR3 is CATSRVQGDSGNTIYF. CDR3 nucleotide sequence: TGTGCCACCAGCAGAGTACAGGGGGACTCTGGAAACACCATATATTTT.

CDR3 coding DNA: TGTGCCAGCAGCGGGTCGATGGGGGGCTCCTACAATGAGCAGTTCTTC. As protein: CASSGSMGGSYNEQFF. V usage is TRBV7-2 and J usage is TRBJ2-1; D might be TRBD2 (6 bases). The length of the CDR3 is 16 residues. V lost 5 bases to trimming and J lost 0 bases, with 14 bases between them. CDR1 SGHTA and CDR2 FQGNSA come from the germline V gene. Together with reference TRBV7-2 and TRBJ2-1, the CDR3 gives the full variable domain: GAGVSQSPSNKVTEKGKDVELRCDPISGHTALYWYRQSLGQGLEFLIYFQGNSAPDKSGLPSDRFSAERTGGSVSTLTIQRTQQEDSAVYLCASSGSMGGSYNEQFFGPGTRLTVL.

This chain joins TRBV19 and TRBJ1-1; TRBD1 matches 7 bases. Unmatched junction bases numbered 13, after V lost 9 bases and J lost 3 bases. The CDR3 covers 15 residues. Per the germline V gene, CDR1 is LNHDA and CDR2 is SQIVND (reference sequence). The CDR3 DNA reads as TGTGCCAGCCTATCGACAGGGCGAATTGACACTGAAGCTTTCTTT. It yields the protein CASLSTGRIDTEAFF.

The chain employs TRBV5-6 and TRBJ2-7; 16 nucleotides agree with TRBD2. The CDR3 spans 16 residues. V trimming: 0 bases; J trimming: 10 bases; junction bases outside the gene matches: 7. CDR1 and CDR2 from the germline V gene are SGHDT and YYEEEE. CDR3 residues: CASSLAAGTSGRAQYF. The CDR3 DNA is TGTGCCAGCAGCTTGGCCGCCGGGACTAGCGGGAGGGCCCAGTACTTC.

The chain is built from TRBV4-1 and TRBJ1-5; no firm D call. The CDR3 is 17 amino acids. Germline assignment: CDR1 MGHRA and CDR2 YSYEKL. Trimming pared 3 bases from V and 4 bases from J, leaving 19 bases between. This chain's CDR3 is CASSHDEPGLGNQPQHF. CDR3 DNA: TGCGCCAGCAGCCATGACGAACCAGGACTAGGGAATCAGCCCCAGCATTTT.

V usage is TRBV11-1 and J usage is TRBJ2-2; a possible D gene is TRBD2 (6 bases). Deletions cut 1 base from V and 2 bases from J, with 11 bases between. From germline, CDR1 is SGHAT and CDR2 FQDESV (reference sequence). The CDR3 sequence is 16 residues long. CDR3 loop: CASSLGDSFNTGELFF. In DNA, the CDR3 is TGTGCCAGCAGCTTAGGGGACTCATTCAACACCGGGGAGCTGTTTTTT.